The 5 T cell receptor beta chains below were found in one sample sequenced in a study of long-term antiretroviral therapy in people with HIV. Running of the v3.0 immunoSEQ assay took place at survey level. Profiled with immunoSEQ multiplex PCR; TCRdb holds only in-frame clones, not every one. The sample shows about 32,000 clones, approximately 85% of them seen only once. The sequenced sample was unsorted PBMCs, obtained around 3.3 years after starting antiretroviral therapy. The receptors were sampled from a man aged 18 to 30 with HIV.

The V gene is TRBV19, the J gene TRBJ2-7, with 9 nucleotides matching TRBD1. The CDR3 spans 14 residues. CDR1 is LNHDA, CDR2 SQIVND, per germline (reference sequence). J was trimmed by 2 bases and V by 5 bases; bases with no gene match: 4. The CDR3, as DNA: TGTGCCAGTAGTTCGGGACAGGGACCCTACGAGCAGTACTTC. Protein sequence: CASSSGQGPYEQYF. Complete variable domain (other parts from reference TRBV19 and TRBJ2-7): DGGITQSPKYLFRKEGQNVTLSCEQNLNHDAMYWYRQDPGQGLRLIYYSQIVNDFQKGDIAEGYSVSREKKESFPLTVTSAQKNPTAFYLCASSSGQGPYEQYFGPGTRLTVT.

The sample holds a few counts of this clone. The chain carries TRBV6-5 and TRBJ1-2; 7 bases agree with TRBD1. This CDR3 is 12 amino acids long. Trimming cost V 7 bases and J 6 bases; bases outside gene matches: 5. Germline CDR1 and CDR2: MNHEY and SVGAGI. This CDR3 reads CASNHRGHGYTF. The CDR3 nucleotides read TGTGCCAGCAACCACAGGGGTCATGGCTACACCTTC.

This clone was detected only a few times. The chain couples TRBV28 to TRBJ2-7; 10 bases map to TRBD1. Germline CDR1 MDHEN, CDR2 SYDVKM. There are 15 residues in the CDR3. Losses at the gene ends were 4 bases for V and 6 bases for J; bases not matched to a gene: 9. The CDR3, as DNA: TGTGCCAGCAGTTCGCTGGGGACAGGGGCCAGCGAGCAGTACTTC. Translated: CASSSLGTGASEQYF.

The V gene is TRBV7-8, the J gene TRBJ2-3; D not certain. The CDR3 sequence is 12 residues long. The germline V gene encodes CDR1 SGHVS and CDR2 FQNEAQ. Trimming pared 3 bases from V and 1 base from J, leaving 2 bases between. CDR3 DNA: TGTGCCAGCAGCTTGGGCACAGATACGCAGTATTTT. This sequence encodes CASSLGTDTQYF.

The chain is built from TRBV28 and TRBJ2-1; 8 bases line up with TRBD2. Germline V gene sequence: CDR1 MDHEN, CDR2 SYDVKM. J was trimmed by 6 bases and V by 8 bases; bases with no gene match: 6. This CDR3 has 13 residues. For the CDR3, the DNA is TGTGCCAGCGGGTTGGGACTAGTCAATGAGCAGTTCTTC. This encodes CASGLGLVNEQFF.